This entry describes one T cell receptor beta chain. Its antigen is undetermined. The source of the sample is a study of shared clonotypes between healthy human individuals. TCRdb keeps only in-frame clones here, not all; method: immunoSEQ multiplex PCR. In the table there are under 750,000 clones, 72% of which are singletons. V lost 5 bases and J 3 bases, leaving 11 bases between the germline ends. Looked up from germline, CDR1 is MNHEY and CDR2 is SMNVEV (reference sequence). The CDR3 has 13 amino acids. Study findings and constraints: Shared clonotypes across all four donors exceeded non-shared ones in generation probability.

Specimen: memory CD4+ T cells sorted from blood. Subset noted: CD45RA-negative fraction. The sequence derives from a young woman in good health. The chain uses TRBV27 and TRBJ2-7; D is unclear. The CDR3 DNA sequence: TGTGCCAGCAGTGAGGACCGAGTCTACGAGCAGTACTTC. Encoded protein: CASSEDRVYEQYF.